This T cell receptor beta chain was recorded in a study of Ad26.COV2.S vaccination and SARS-CoV-2 variants. Study-level background: The Ad26.COV2.S arm of the COV1001 trial was where the donor was placed. Ad26.COV2.S, an intramuscular injection, was given once or twice 56 days apart. General study findings and limits: Once vaccination had occurred, spike-specific CD8+ and CD4+ T cell responses reportedly showed substantial breadth.

The method was immunoSEQ multiplex PCR; TCRdb's version includes in-frame clones alone and lacks a portion of them. The sample gives about 480,000 clones, roughly 89% of which show up once; about 13% is in the top ten. The CDR3 contains 11 residues. Germline V CDR1 and CDR2: MNHEY, SVGEGT. Trimming pared 6 bases from V and 10 bases from J, leaving 12 bases between. Sample treatment: roughly 18 received Ad26.COV2.S at low or high dose, single or two shots; about 5 received placebo; per-sample allocation not given. Vaccine and placebo recipients were sampled on day 63 after the first injection. With regard to this clone: The antigen is unknown.

This chain joins TRBV6-2 or TRBV6-3 and TRBJ1-1; unclear D gene. The receptor was isolated from a person between 18 and 65 years old who received the Ad26.COV2.S COVID-19 vaccine or a placebo. The starting material was peripheral blood, obtained in a trial of Ad26.COV2.S vaccine versus placebo. CDR3 residues: CASSLPGRAFF. CDR3 DNA: TGTGCCAGCAGCCTACCCGGTAGAGCTTTCTTT.